These 9 T cell receptor beta chains originate from one sample sequenced in a study of shared clonotypes between healthy human individuals. Naive CD8 cells comprised CD45RO-negative, CCR7-positively selected cells, excluding terminally differentiated effector memory CD45RA+ cells. The repertoire was sequenced with immunoSEQ multiplex PCR; TCRdb's copy has only in-frame clones and lacks some. Of some 2.1 million clones listed, 93% were seen once; the top ten hold about 1.7%. Sequences were obtained from naive CD8+ T cells from PBMCs. The receptors here all came from a man aged 18-30 years in good health. Some clones in this sample may be carry-over from other donors' samples.

V and J are TRBV4-3 and TRBJ1-4, with TRBD1 as a possible D gene (5 bases). This CDR3 has 14 amino acids. Between the trimmed V and J ends, which lost 4 bases and 9 bases, there was a span of 15 bases. Germline lookup yields CDR1 LGHNA and CDR2 YSLEER. DNA for the CDR3: TGCGCCAGCAGCCCGGGACGGAGCCTTAAAAAACTGTTTTTT. Translated, it gives CASSPGRSLKKLFF.

Points on this clone: The sample has other DNA sequences that encode this CDR3 too. This chain connects TRBV29-1 to TRBJ2-1; D is unclear. This CDR3 has 10 residues. The V end lost 4 bases, the J end lost 7 bases, and 5 bases lay between the germline ends. In germline, CDR1 is SQVTM, CDR2 ANQGSEA. CDR3 loop: CSVVLNEQFF. The CDR3 bases are TGCAGCGTTGTCCTGAATGAGCAGTTCTTC.

The chain links TRBV9 to TRBJ1-2; TRBD1 aligns across 7 bases. V lost 6 bases and J lost 7; bases outside the gene matches: 9. The germline V gene encodes CDR1 SGDLS and CDR2 YYNGEE. The CDR3 spans 13 residues. The CDR3 region has the DNA TGTGCCAGCATCGAGGGGGCCCCCCGTGGCTACACCTTC. It is translated as CASIEGAPRGYTF.

As regards this clone: Other DNA sequences from this sample encode an identical CDR3 as well. The chain uses TRBV25-1 and TRBJ1-3; no clear D. Germline CDR1 MGHDK, CDR2 SYGVNS. The CDR3 loop spans 14 amino acids. V lost 3 bases to trimming and J lost 0 bases, with 6 bases between them. CDR3 region: CASSEGSSGNTIYF. CDR3 in DNA: TGTGCCAGCAGTGAGGGCAGCTCTGGAAACACCATATATTTT.

This rearrangement joins TRBV12-5 to TRBJ2-1; D gene uncertain. Looked up from germline, CDR1 is LGHNT and CDR2 is FRNRAP. V dropped 4 bases and J dropped 4 bases, with 14 bases sitting between them. The length of the CDR3 is 15 residues. The CDR3 reads CASGSLGRKYNEQFF. CDR3 nucleotide sequence: TGTGCTAGTGGTTCCTTAGGCAGGAAATACAATGAGCAGTTCTTC. Looking up the rest from reference TRBV12-5 and TRBJ2-1 gives the full variable domain: DARVTQTPRHKVTEMGQEVTMRCQPILGHNTVFWYRQTMMQGLELLAYFRNRAPLDDSGMPKDRFSAEMPDATLATLKIQPSEPRDSAVYFCASGSLGRKYNEQFFGPGTRLTVL.

This clone has a handful of counts. The chain carries TRBV29-1 and TRBJ1-2; tentative D call: TRBD1 (5 bases). V was trimmed by 8 bases and J by 3 bases, leaving 10 bases between them. The CDR3 contains 11 residues. Germline CDR1 reads SQVTM; CDR2 reads ANQGSEA. The CDR3 here is CSTQGDYGYTF. CDR3 coding DNA: TGCAGCACCCAGGGAGACTATGGCTACACCTTC. Together with reference TRBV29-1 and TRBJ1-2, the CDR3 gives the full variable domain: SAVISQKPSRDICQRGTSLTIQCQVDSQVTMMFWYRQQPGQSLTLIATANQGSEATYESGFVIDKFPISRPNLTFSTLTVSNMSPEDSSIYLCSTQGDYGYTFGSGTRLTVV.

V is TRBV4-2 and J is TRBJ2-3, with a possible D match to TRBD1 (6 bases). The CDR3 loop spans 16 amino acids. From germline, CDR1 is LGHNA and CDR2 YNFKEQ. V gave up 0 bases and J gave up 2 bases, with 12 bases separating them. The CDR3 protein is CASSQEQGGDTDTQYF. CDR3 nucleotide sequence: TGTGCCAGCAGCCAAGAACAGGGCGGAGACACAGATACGCAGTATTTT.

The rearrangement uses TRBV28 and TRBJ2-2; D is perhaps TRBD1 (5 bases). The CDR3 runs 15 residues. The germline V gene has CDR1 MDHEN and CDR2 SYDVKM. The V end was cut by 6 bases, the J end by 0 bases, with 11 bases between. The CDR3 loop reads CASRSGHANTGELFF. For the CDR3, the DNA is TGTGCCAGCAGGTCAGGACACGCGAACACCGGGGAGCTGTTTTTT. The full variable domain, in which reference TRBV28 and TRBJ2-2 provide the parts outside the CDR3, is DVKVTQSSRYLVKRTGEKVFLECVQDMDHENMFWYRQDPGLGLRLIYFSYDVKMKEKGDIPEGYSVSREKKERFSLILESASTNQTSMYLCASRSGHANTGELFFGEGSRLTVL.

DNA of the CDR3: TGCGCCAGCAGCCAAACCACAGGGAACGGGGAGCTGTTTTTT. It yields the protein CASSQTTGNGELFF. This chain joins TRBV4-1 and TRBJ2-2; possible D gene TRBD1, 6 bases. This CDR3 spans 14 amino acids. Germline V gene sequence: CDR1 MGHRA, CDR2 YSYEKL. Trimming cost V 2 bases and J 7 bases, with 11 bases left between them.